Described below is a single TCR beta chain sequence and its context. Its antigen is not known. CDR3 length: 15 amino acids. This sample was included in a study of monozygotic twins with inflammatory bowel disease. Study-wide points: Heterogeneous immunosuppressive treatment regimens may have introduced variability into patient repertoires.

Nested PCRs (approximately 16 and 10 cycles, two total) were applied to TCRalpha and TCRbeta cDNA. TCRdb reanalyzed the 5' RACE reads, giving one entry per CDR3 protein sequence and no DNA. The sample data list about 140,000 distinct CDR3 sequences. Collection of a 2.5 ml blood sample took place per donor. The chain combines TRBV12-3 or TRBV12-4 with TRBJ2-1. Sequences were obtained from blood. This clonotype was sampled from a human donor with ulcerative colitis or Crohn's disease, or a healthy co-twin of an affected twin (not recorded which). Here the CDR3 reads CASSLKAHSYNEQFF.